This T cell receptor beta chain derives from a study of T cells after yellow fever vaccination. Study observations and caveats: Abundant clonotypes (contaminants from the bulk population) could be present in FACS-sorted repertoires. Reappearance after the booster was seen for most primary-vaccination clones, at 95% to 98% CD4 and around 88% CD8.

Looked up from germline, CDR1 is KGHSH and CDR2 is LQKENI. V was pared by 0 bases and J by 0 bases, with 5 bases of the junction left unmatched. The CDR3 runs to 17 residues. A few counts support this clonotype. The target antigen is unknown. The TCR cDNA carried a universal primer site and UMIs from 5'RACE template switching. TCRdb re-called the 5' RACE reads with MiXCR, one entry per CDR3 protein. The sample records approximately 510,000 distinct CDR3 sequences, around a fifth being singletons. Sequences were derived from PBMCs, sampled roughly 20 days after the first yellow fever vaccination. This sequence joins TRBV18 and TRBJ2-1; 7 nucleotides agree with TRBD1. This receptor was identified in a man in his late teens or twenties who received the YFV17D yellow fever vaccine. CDR3 coding DNA: TGTGCCAGCTCACCACCCTCCTCAGGGGGCTCCTACAATGAGCAGTTCTTC. The encoded protein is CASSPPSSGGSYNEQFF.